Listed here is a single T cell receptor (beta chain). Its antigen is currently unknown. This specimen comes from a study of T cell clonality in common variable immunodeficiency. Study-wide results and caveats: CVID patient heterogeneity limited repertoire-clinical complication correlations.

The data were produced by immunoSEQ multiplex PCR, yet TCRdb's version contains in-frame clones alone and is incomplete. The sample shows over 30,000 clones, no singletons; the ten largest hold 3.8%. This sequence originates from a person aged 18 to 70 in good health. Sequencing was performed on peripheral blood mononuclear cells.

The CDR3 region is CASSIGQGSYDYTF. Incomplete CDR3 DNA: TGTGCCAGTAGTATTGGGCAGGGAAGCTACGAC. The chain uses TRBV19 and TRBJ1-2; possible D gene TRBD1, 5 bases. Coverage ceases 3 residues before the CDR3 finishes, and the germline J gene fills in the end. The CDR3 consists of 14 residues. Germline assignment: CDR1 LNHDA and CDR2 SQIVND (reference sequence).